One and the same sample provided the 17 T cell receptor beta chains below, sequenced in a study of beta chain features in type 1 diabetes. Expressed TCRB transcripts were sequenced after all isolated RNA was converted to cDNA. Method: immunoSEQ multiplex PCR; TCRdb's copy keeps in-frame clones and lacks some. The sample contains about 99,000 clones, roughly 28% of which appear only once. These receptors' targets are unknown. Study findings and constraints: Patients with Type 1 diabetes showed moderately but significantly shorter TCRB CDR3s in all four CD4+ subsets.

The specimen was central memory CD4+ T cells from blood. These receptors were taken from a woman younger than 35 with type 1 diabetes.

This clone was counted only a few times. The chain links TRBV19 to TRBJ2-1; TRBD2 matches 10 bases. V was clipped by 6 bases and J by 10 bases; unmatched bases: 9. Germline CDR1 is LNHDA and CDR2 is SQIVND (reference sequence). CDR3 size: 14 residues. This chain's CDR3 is CASRRFTSGAEQFF. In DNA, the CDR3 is TGTGCCAGTAGGAGATTCACTAGCGGGGCAGAGCAGTTCTTC.

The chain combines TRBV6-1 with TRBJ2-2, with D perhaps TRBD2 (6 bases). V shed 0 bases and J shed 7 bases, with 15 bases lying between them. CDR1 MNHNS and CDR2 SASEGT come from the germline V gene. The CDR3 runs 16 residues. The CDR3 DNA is TGTGCCAGCAGTGAAGCAGGAGGGTATAGTAGCGGGGAGCTGTTTTTT. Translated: CASSEAGGYSSGELFF.

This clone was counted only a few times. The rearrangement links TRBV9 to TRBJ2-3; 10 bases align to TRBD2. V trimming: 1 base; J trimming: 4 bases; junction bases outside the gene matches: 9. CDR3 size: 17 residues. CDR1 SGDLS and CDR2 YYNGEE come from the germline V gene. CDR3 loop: CASSVKPSGSSADTQYF. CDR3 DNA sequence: TGTGCCAGCAGCGTAAAGCCTAGCGGGAGCTCCGCAGATACGCAGTATTTT.

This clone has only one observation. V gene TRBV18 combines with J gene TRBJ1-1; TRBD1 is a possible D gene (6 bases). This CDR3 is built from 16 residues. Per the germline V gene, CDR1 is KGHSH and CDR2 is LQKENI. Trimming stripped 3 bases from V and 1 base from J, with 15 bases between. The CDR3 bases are TGTGCCAGCTCACCGGACGCCCCGGGACAGAACACTGAAGCTTTCTTT. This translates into CASSPDAPGQNTEAFF. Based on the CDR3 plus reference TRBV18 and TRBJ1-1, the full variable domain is NAGVMQNPRHLVRRRGQEARLRCSPMKGHSHVYWYRQLPEEGLKFMVYLQKENIIDESGMPKERFSAEFPKEGPSILRIQQVVRGDSAAYFCASSPDAPGQNTEAFFGQGTRLTVV.

The CDR3 loop is CAWSADSHRETQYF. Written as DNA, the CDR3 is TGTGCCTGGAGCGCCGACAGTCACAGAGAGACCCAGTACTTC. This sequence joins TRBV30 and TRBJ2-5; D is possibly TRBD1 (5 bases). Germline V gene data show CDR1 as GTSNPN and CDR2 as SVGIG (reference sequence). This CDR3 is 14 amino acids long. Trimming removed 3 bases at V and 4 bases at J, with 15 bases between.

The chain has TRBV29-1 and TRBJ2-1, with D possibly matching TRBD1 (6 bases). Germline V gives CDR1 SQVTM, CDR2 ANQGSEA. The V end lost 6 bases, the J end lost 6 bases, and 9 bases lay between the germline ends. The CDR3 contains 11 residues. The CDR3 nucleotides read TGCAGCGTCGAGGGGGTCAATGAGCAGTTCTTC. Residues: CSVEGVNEQFF.

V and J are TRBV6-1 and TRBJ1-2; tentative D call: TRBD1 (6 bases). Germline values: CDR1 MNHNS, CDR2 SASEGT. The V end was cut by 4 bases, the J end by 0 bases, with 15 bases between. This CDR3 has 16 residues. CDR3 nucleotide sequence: TGTGCCAGCAGTGTCGGGGGGGCTGGGGCTAACTATGGCTACACCTTC. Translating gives CASSVGGAGANYGYTF.

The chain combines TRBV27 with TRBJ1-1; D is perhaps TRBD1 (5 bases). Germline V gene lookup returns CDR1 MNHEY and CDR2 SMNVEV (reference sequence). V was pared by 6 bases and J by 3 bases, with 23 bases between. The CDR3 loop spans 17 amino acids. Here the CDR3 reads CASSPQKGPVRDTEAFF. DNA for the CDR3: TGTGCCAGCAGCCCCCAAAAGGGGCCGGTGAGAGACACTGAAGCTTTCTTT.

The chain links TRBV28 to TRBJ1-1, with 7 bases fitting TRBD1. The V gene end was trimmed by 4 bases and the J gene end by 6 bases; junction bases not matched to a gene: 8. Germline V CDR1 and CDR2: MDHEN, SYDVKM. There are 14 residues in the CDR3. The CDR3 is CASSSPQGWAEAFF. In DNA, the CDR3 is TGTGCCAGCAGTTCCCCACAGGGGTGGGCTGAAGCTTTCTTT.

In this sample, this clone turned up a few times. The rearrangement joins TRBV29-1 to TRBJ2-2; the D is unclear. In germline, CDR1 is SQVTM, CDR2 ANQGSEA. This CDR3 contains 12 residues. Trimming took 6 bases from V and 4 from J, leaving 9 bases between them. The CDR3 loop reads CSVELSTGELFF. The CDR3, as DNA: TGCAGCGTCGAATTGAGCACCGGGGAGCTGTTTTTT.

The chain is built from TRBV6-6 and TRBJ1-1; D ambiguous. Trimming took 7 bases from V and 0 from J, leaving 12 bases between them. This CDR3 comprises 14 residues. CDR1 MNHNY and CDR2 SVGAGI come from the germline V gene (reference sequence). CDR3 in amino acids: CASTLTGLNTEAFF. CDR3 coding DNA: TGTGCCAGCACCCTCACCGGGTTGAACACTGAAGCTTTCTTT.

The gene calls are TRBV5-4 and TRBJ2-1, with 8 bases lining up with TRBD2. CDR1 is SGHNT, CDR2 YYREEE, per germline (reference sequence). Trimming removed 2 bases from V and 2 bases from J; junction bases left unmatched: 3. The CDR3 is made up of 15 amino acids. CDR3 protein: CASSLSGSTYNEQFF. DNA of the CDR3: TGTGCCAGCAGCTTAAGCGGGAGCACCTACAATGAGCAGTTCTTC.

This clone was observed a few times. The DNA of the CDR3 is TGTGCCAGCAGCCCGTTGCAGGGGGACACTGAAGCTTTCTTT. This sequence encodes CASSPLQGDTEAFF. V and J are TRBV5-6 and TRBJ1-1; TRBD1 matches 7 bases. The V gene end was trimmed by 4 bases and the J gene end by 3 bases; junction bases not matched to a gene: 6. The CDR3 length is 14 residues. The germline V gene encodes CDR1 SGHDT and CDR2 YYEEEE.

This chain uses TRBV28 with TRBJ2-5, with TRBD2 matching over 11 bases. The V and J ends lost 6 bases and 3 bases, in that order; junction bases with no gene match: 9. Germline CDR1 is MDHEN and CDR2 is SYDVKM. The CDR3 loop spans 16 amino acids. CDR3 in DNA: TGTGCCAGCAGCCCCTTGACTAGCGGGAACAAAGAGACCCAGTACTTC. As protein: CASSPLTSGNKETQYF.

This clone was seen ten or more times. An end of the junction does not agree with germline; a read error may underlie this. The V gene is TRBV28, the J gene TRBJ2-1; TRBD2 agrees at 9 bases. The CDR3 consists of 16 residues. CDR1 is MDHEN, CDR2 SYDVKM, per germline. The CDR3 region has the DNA TGTGCCAGCACCTGGACTAGCGCAAGATTTTACAGTGAGCAGTTCTTC. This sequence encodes CASTWTSARFYSEQFF.

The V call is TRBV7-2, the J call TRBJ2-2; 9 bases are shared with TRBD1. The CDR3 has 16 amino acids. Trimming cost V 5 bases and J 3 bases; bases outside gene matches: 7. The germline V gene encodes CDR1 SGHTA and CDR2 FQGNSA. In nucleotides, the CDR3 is TGTGCCAGCAGCCCCGCGACAGGGGGGTACACCGGGGAGCTGTTTTTT. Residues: CASSPATGGYTGELFF.

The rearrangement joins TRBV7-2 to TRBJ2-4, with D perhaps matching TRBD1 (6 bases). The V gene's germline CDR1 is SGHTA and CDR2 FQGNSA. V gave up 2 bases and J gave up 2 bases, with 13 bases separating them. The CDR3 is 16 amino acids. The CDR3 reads CASSLMGAGTKNIQYF. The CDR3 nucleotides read TGTGCCAGCAGCTTAATGGGGGCTGGAACCAAAAACATTCAGTACTTC.